This T cell receptor beta chain was identified during a study of control samples from healthy donors and cancer patients. Only in-frame clones appear in the TCRdb table, and some are missing; sequencing was by immunoSEQ multiplex PCR. The profile shows roughly 130,000 clones, roughly 88% of them singletons. The germline V gene has CDR1 SGHVS and CDR2 FQNEAQ. Unmatched junction bases numbered 0, after V lost 3 bases and J lost 6 bases. The CDR3 contains 13 residues. This receptor was obtained from a man in his forties or fifties in good health. The sequenced material came from blood. This chain links TRBV7-8 with TRBJ2-3; 10 bases align to TRBD1. The CDR3 here is CASSLGQGDTQYF. The CDR3 DNA reads TGTGCCAGCAGCTTGGGACAGGGGGATACGCAGTATTTT. The full variable domain, its missing parts supplied by reference TRBV7-8 and TRBJ2-3, is GAGVSQSPRYKVAKRGQDVALRCDPISGHVSLFWYQQALGQGPEFLTYFQNEAQLDKSGLPSDRFFAERPEGSVSTLKIQRTQQEDSAVYLCASSLGQGDTQYFGPGTRLTVL.